The clone carrying this TCR beta chain was observed a handful of times. Its antigen is undetermined. The time point here: patch test 3, about 24 weeks after DPC sensitization. Treatment indicated: therapeutic diphenylcyclopropenone sensitization with weekly scalp DPC. The drawing of blood occurred before each patch test was applied. The data derive from a study of human T cells and chemical hapten exposure. Study as a whole: A mostly female patient group had alopecia areata, totalis or universalis.

Study-wide results and limits: Expanded TCRs produced significantly more large CDR3 similarity clusters than controls did.

Trimming took off 3 bases at V and 6 bases at J, with 12 bases between the two ends. This CDR3 spans 12 amino acids. The V gene's germline CDR1 is DFQATT and CDR2 SNEGSKA (reference sequence). TCRdb redid the calling of the RACE reads with MiXCR, one entry per CDR3 protein. This sample carries roughly 200,000 distinct CDR3 sequences, under 25% of them seen once, and the ten largest clones take roughly 2.3%. Material: whole blood, obtained in connection with sensitization to the hapten diphenylcyclopropenone (DPC). The clonotype comes from a woman between 35 and 50 years old with alopecia areata. Some clones in this sample may be carry-over from other donors' samples. The chain couples TRBV20-1 to TRBJ2-7; TRBD2 might be the D (5 bases). The CDR3 DNA follows: TGCAGTGCTAGTGAGGATCGGGGCGAGCAGTACTTC. Translating it yields CSASEDRGEQYF.